Detailed here is one T cell receptor beta chain. Its antigen is not identified. All patients experienced relapse after autologous stem cell transplantation, and brentuximab vedotin exposure was variable. This sample is drawn from a study of PD-1 blockade in classical Hodgkin lymphoma. As for the study in general: Patients were infused with nivolumab 3 mg/kg every 2 weeks. Study results and caveats: Reported baseline diversity: healthy donors highest, relapsed/refractory patients lowest. CD4+ TCR diversity climbed significantly by C4D1, unlike CD8+ TCR diversity. Some patients started nivolumab under 1 year after ASCT, and they were excluded.

Profiling relied on immunoSEQ multiplex PCR, and the TCRdb table lists in-frame clones only, not all of them. In the table there are roughly 150,000 clones, around four fifths of which are singletons. The V end was cut by 8 bases, the J end by 1 base, with 17 bases between. The CDR3 spans 15 residues. Germline CDR1 is ENHRY and CDR2 is SYGVKD. The source is a human donor with classical Hodgkin lymphoma. The chain links TRBV10-3 to TRBJ1-2; tentative D call: TRBD1 (6 bases). Sequencing was performed on peripheral blood mononuclear cells (PBMCs), taken before the second cycle of nivolumab. CDR3 nucleotides: TGTGCCATCTCCACTCCCGGGACACTTAACTATGGCTACACCTTC. It specifies CAISTPGTLNYGYTF.